This T cell receptor beta chain came from a study of shared clonotypes between healthy human individuals. Worth noting for this clone: As yet, its antigen is unknown.

Notes on the study in general: In general, naive subsets displayed greater estimated richness than memory subsets did. Generation of non-shared clonotypes was less probable than generation of clonotypes shared by all four donors.

Under the authors' procedure: Filtering was not the same, since immunoSEQ gave junction-only sequences without quality scores. The protocol was immunoSEQ multiplex PCR, while the TCRdb copy is restricted to in-frame clones and leaves out a portion. V and J calls and clone size are as listed in that table; D and trimming were resolved from the DNA. The repertoire holds a few million clones, with around 90% as singletons. CDR1 is KGHSH, CDR2 LQKENI, per germline. The CDR3 is made up of 16 amino acids. J was trimmed by 2 bases and V by 3 bases; bases with no gene match: 5. The sequenced sample consisted of naive CD4+ T cells sorted from blood. Subset meaning: CD45RA+ positively selected. The source of this sequence is a man aged 18-30 years in good health. This chain joins TRBV18 and TRBJ2-1; 9 bases map to TRBD2. The CDR3 DNA reads TGTGCCAGCTCACCTCCTAGCGGGGCCACCTACAATGAGCAGTTCTTC. Translated: CASSPPSGATYNEQFF.